A selection of T cell receptor beta chains follows, all from one sample in a study of blood T cell repertoires in COVID-19. Clones were read by immunoSEQ multiplex PCR, and TCRdb kept only the in-frame ones, dropping some. Among some 490,000 clones, roughly nine tenths were seen once, and the ten largest hold 7% to 10%. Material for sequencing was PBMCs or T cells enriched from blood (not recorded which). The receptors were sampled from a woman aged 60-70 years who had recovered from COVID-19. CDR3s include the opening cysteine and the closing phenylalanine or tryptophan. The D gene is left open where the match is weak. Size is omitted from some rows. Given values are once, few, many or a class for expanded clones.

d_call j_call clone_size v_call cdr3_aa cdr3_nt
TRBD1 TRBJ1-1 NA TRBV5-6 CASSLGQYEAFF TGTGCCAGCAGTTTGGGACAGTATGAAGCTTTCTTT
NA TRBJ2-3 NA TRBV14 CASSQGRNTQYF TGTGCCAGCAGCCAGGGGCGGAATACGCAGTATTTT
TRBD1 TRBJ1-2 NA TRBV13 CASSWTGLGYGYTF TGTGCCAGCAGCTGGACAGGGCTTGGCTATGGCTACACCTTC
NA TRBJ1-1 many TRBV2 CASRRGYMNTEAFF TGTGCCAGCAGGAGGGGGTACATGAACACTGAAGCTTTCTTT
TRBD2 TRBJ2-3 NA TRBV15 CATSRGLAGGPDTQYF TGTGCCACCAGCAGAGGACTAGCGGGGGGCCCAGATACGCAGTATTTT
NA TRBJ2-7 NA TRBV11-2 CASSSPRFISNSYEQYF TGTGCCAGCAGCTCGCCCCGTTTTATTAGTAACTCCTACGAGCAGTACTTC
NA TRBJ1-1 NA TRBV5-1 CASSLGTYSGTEAFF TGCGCCAGCAGCCTGGGTACGTATTCGGGCACTGAAGCTTTCTTT
TRBD2 TRBJ2-2 few TRBV12-3/TRBV12-4 CAGSGGTGELFF TGTGCCGGGTCGGGGGGAACCGGGGAGCTGTTTTTT
TRBD1 TRBJ1-1 NA TRBV6-5 CASSYRGQGANTEAFF TGTGCCAGCAGTTACCGCGGACAGGGGGCCAACACTGAAGCTTTCTTT
TRBD1 TRBJ1-2 NA TRBV11-2 CASSPVAGGFYGYTF TGTGCCAGCAGCCCTGTGGCAGGGGGCTTCTATGGCTACACCTTC
TRBD2 TRBJ2-2 NA TRBV4-1 CASSPAGDFTGELFF TGCGCCAGCAGCCCTGCGGGGGATTTCACCGGGGAGCTGTTTTTT
NA TRBJ1-5 few TRBV10-3 CATQGNNQPQHF TGTGCCACCCAGGGGAACAATCAGCCCCAGCATTTT
TRBD2 TRBJ2-5 NA TRBV7-2 CASSLALTSGGKTQYF TGTGCCAGCAGCTTAGCGCTGACTAGCGGGGGAAAGACCCAGTACTTC
NA TRBJ1-5 few TRBV3-1/TRBV3-2 CASSHAGSLPQHF TGTGCCAGCAGCCACGCGGGGAGTCTGCCCCAGCATTTT
NA TRBJ2-3 NA TRBV24-1 CATSRGVSTDTQYF TGTGCCACCAGTAGGGGCGTCAGCACAGATACGCAGTATTTT
TRBD1 TRBJ1-5 NA TRBV19 CASSIGTGDHSNQPQHF TGTGCCAGTAGTATCGGCACAGGGGACCATAGCAATCAGCCCCAGCATTTT
TRBD2 TRBJ2-7 NA TRBV6-2/TRBV6-3 CASSGLAGGYRQYF TGTGCCAGCAGTGGACTAGCGGGGGGTTATCGGCAGTACTTC
TRBD2 TRBJ2-7 NA TRBV6-5 CASSVGLGSYEQYF TGTGCCAGCAGCGTGGGACTAGGCAGCTACGAGCAGTACTTC
TRBD1 TRBJ1-1 once TRBV25-1 CASSGFVRDRGNTEAFF TGTGCCAGCAGTGGGTTCGTTAGGGACAGGGGAAACACTGAAGCTTTCTTT
NA TRBJ1-6 NA TRBV9 CASSTEGGALHF TGTGCCAGCAGCACCGAGGGGGGGGCCCTCCACTTT
TRBD2 TRBJ2-3 NA TRBV7-2 CASSLAGGRDTQYF TGTGCCAGCAGTCTAGCGGGGGGGCGGGATACGCAGTATTTT
NA TRBJ1-2 once TRBV20-1 CSASGQGGYTF TGCAGTGCTAGTGGTCAGGGAGGCTACACCTTC
TRBD2 TRBJ2-1 NA TRBV27 CASSVGGTTYNEQFF TGTGCCAGCAGTGTCGGGGGGACCACCTACAATGAGCAGTTCTTC
TRBD1 TRBJ1-1 NA TRBV28 CASSPHRTGSPTFF TGTGCCAGCAGTCCCCATCGGACAGGGAGTCCGACTTTCTTT
TRBD1 TRBJ2-6 NA TRBV23-1 CASSGQGELTSSGANVLTF TGCGCCAGCAGTGGACAGGGGGAATTAACTAGCTCTGGGGCCAACGTCCTGACTTTC